This section outlines one T cell receptor beta chain sequence together with its context. In germline, CDR1 is SGHAT, CDR2 FQNNGV. The V segment lost 1 base and the J segment 0 bases; nucleotides outside the gene matches: 2. The CDR3 has 15 residues. The sample originates from a study of blood T cell repertoires in COVID-19. Original methodology: Amplification from reference gene primers served as the basis for estimated nucleated cell counts. The assay was immunoSEQ multiplex PCR, and TCRdb's table has in-frame clones only and misses some. The V and J calls and clone size were taken over from that table, and D and trimming were inferred from the DNA. The table records about 96,000 clones, 70% to 90% of them present only once.

This chain connects TRBV11-2 to TRBJ2-7, with 8 bases identical to TRBD2. The origin of this receptor is a human donor with COVID-19, enrolled during active disease. The donor label of this sample is uncertain. Sequenced material: peripheral blood. This CDR3 reads CASSLGGGNSYEQYF. The DNA for the CDR3 is TGTGCCAGCAGCTTAGGCGGGGGGAACTCCTACGAGCAGTACTTC.